These T cell receptor beta chains were read from a single sample in a study of blood T cells in healthy people across ages. TCRdb reanalysed the 5' RACE reads using MiXCR and keeps one entry per CDR3 protein. The data contain some 730,000 distinct CDR3 sequences, about a fifth of them singletons. Sequenced: blood. The receptor set was obtained from a man between 65 and 79 years old in good health. Both conserved end residues are part of each CDR3. Fields, in order: D gene, J gene, clone size, V gene, CDR3 DNA, CDR3 protein. The D gene is left open where the match is weak. Some rows have no size entry. The others give once, few or many, or a class for an expanded clone.

d_gene: .; j_gene: TRBJ1-4; abundance: few; v_gene: TRBV12-3/TRBV12-4; CDR3nt: TGTGCCAGCAGTTTTCGAGGGGCTAATGAAAAACTGTTTTTT; CDR3aa: CASSFRGANEKLFF
d_gene: .; j_gene: TRBJ1-1; abundance: .; v_gene: TRBV3-1; CDR3nt: TGTGCCAGCAGCCCTGGGACGGGTATGGGGAACACTGAAGCTTTCTTT; CDR3aa: CASSPGTGMGNTEAFF
d_gene: .; j_gene: TRBJ2-1; abundance: .; v_gene: TRBV29-1; CDR3nt: TGCAGCGGGGAGTACAATGAGCAGTTCTTC; CDR3aa: CSGEYNEQFF
d_gene: .; j_gene: TRBJ1-4; abundance: few; v_gene: TRBV24-1; CDR3nt: TGTGCCGCGTCCACCGGGCCTAATGAAAAACTGTTTTTT; CDR3aa: CAASTGPNEKLFF
d_gene: TRBD1; j_gene: TRBJ2-7; abundance: many; v_gene: TRBV12-3/TRBV12-4; CDR3nt: TGTGCCAGCAGTTTACGGGACAGGGGCGAGCAGTACTTC; CDR3aa: CASSLRDRGEQYF
d_gene: .; j_gene: TRBJ1-1; abundance: few; v_gene: TRBV29-1; CDR3nt: TGCAGCGTTGATGGGCAGATGAACACTGAAGCTTTCTTT; CDR3aa: CSVDGQMNTEAFF
d_gene: .; j_gene: TRBJ2-7; abundance: .; v_gene: TRBV14; CDR3nt: TGTGCCAGCAGCCGGGACAGCGGGTTCTACGAGCAGTACTTC; CDR3aa: CASSRDSGFYEQYF
d_gene: .; j_gene: TRBJ2-1; abundance: once; v_gene: TRBV6-6; CDR3nt: TGTGCCAGCAGTTACTCTCAGGGTGTTGGTGAGCAGTTCTTC; CDR3aa: CASSYSQGVGEQFF
d_gene: .; j_gene: TRBJ2-5; abundance: .; v_gene: TRBV27; CDR3nt: TGTGCCAGCAGTTCTCTGTCTGGGGGCCGAGAGACCCAGTACTTC; CDR3aa: CASSSLSGGRETQYF
d_gene: .; j_gene: TRBJ2-5; abundance: few; v_gene: TRBV4-1; CDR3nt: TGCGCCAGCAGCACCCACGCCGGAACGGGTGATTTGGAGACCCAGTACTTC; CDR3aa: CASSTHAGTGDLETQYF
d_gene: .; j_gene: TRBJ2-5; abundance: .; v_gene: TRBV19; CDR3nt: TGTGCCAGTAATAAAGGGAGACAAGAGACCCAGTACTTC; CDR3aa: CASNKGRQETQYF
d_gene: .; j_gene: TRBJ2-3; abundance: many; v_gene: TRBV5-1; CDR3nt: TGCGCCAGCAGAGACCTAAGCACAGATACGCAGTATTTT; CDR3aa: CASRDLSTDTQYF
d_gene: TRBD2; j_gene: TRBJ2-1; abundance: .; v_gene: TRBV20-1; CDR3nt: TGCAGTGCTAGAGCGGGGACTAGCGATCTCTACAATGAGCAGTTCTTC; CDR3aa: CSARAGTSDLYNEQFF
d_gene: .; j_gene: TRBJ1-2; abundance: few; v_gene: TRBV7-9; CDR3nt: TGTGCCAGCTCCAGGGACCGCCCTAACTATGGCTACACCTTC; CDR3aa: CASSRDRPNYGYTF
d_gene: .; j_gene: TRBJ2-1; abundance: .; v_gene: TRBV6-1; CDR3nt: TGTGCCAGCAGTGAAGGAAGAGGAAGCGAGCAGTTCTTC; CDR3aa: CASSEGRGSEQFF
d_gene: .; j_gene: TRBJ1-2; abundance: .; v_gene: TRBV20-1; CDR3nt: TGCAGTGCTAGCGGGGCAGGGAACTATGGCTACACCTTC; CDR3aa: CSASGAGNYGYTF
d_gene: .; j_gene: TRBJ1-1; abundance: many; v_gene: TRBV6-6; CDR3nt: TGTGCCAGCAGTTACTCGAAGTACTCGAGCCCTGAAGCTTTCTTT; CDR3aa: CASSYSKYSSPEAFF
d_gene: .; j_gene: TRBJ1-1; abundance: .; v_gene: TRBV18; CDR3nt: TGTGCCAGCTCCAAGGGGGATGAAGCTTTCTTT; CDR3aa: CASSKGDEAFF
d_gene: TRBD1; j_gene: TRBJ1-1; abundance: few; v_gene: TRBV6-2/TRBV6-3; CDR3nt: TGTGCCAGCGGTCAGGGGGCCGAAGCTTTCTTT; CDR3aa: CASGQGAEAFF
d_gene: .; j_gene: TRBJ1-2; abundance: .; v_gene: TRBV7-2; CDR3nt: TGTGCCAGCAGCTTAACCACAGAACTTTATGGCTACACCTTC; CDR3aa: CASSLTTELYGYTF
d_gene: TRBD1; j_gene: TRBJ1-5; abundance: once; v_gene: TRBV20-1; CDR3nt: TGCAGTGCCCCTCTAATTGGACAGGGGGGACAGCCCCAGCATTTT; CDR3aa: CSAPLIGQGGQPQHF
d_gene: TRBD1; j_gene: TRBJ2-7; abundance: .; v_gene: TRBV6-1; CDR3nt: TGTGCCAGCAGCGACGCCGGGACAGGGTGGGGCGAGCAGTACTTC; CDR3aa: CASSDAGTGWGEQYF
d_gene: .; j_gene: TRBJ2-7; abundance: few; v_gene: TRBV4-1; CDR3nt: TGCGCCAGCAGCCAAGAACCAACCGAAACCTACGAGCAGTACTTC; CDR3aa: CASSQEPTETYEQYF